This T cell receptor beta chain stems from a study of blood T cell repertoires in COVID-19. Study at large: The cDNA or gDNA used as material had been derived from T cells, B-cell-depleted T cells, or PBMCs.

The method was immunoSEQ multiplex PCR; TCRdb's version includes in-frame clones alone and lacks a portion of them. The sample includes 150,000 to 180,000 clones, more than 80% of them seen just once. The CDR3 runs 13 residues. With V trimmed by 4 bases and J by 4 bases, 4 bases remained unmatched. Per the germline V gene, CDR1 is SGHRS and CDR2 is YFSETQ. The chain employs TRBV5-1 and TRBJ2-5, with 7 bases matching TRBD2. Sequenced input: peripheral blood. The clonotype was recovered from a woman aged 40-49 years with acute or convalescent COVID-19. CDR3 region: CASSRGGGETQYF. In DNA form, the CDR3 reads TGCGCCAGCAGCCGGGGCGGGGGAGAGACCCAGTACTTC.